A single sample is the source of the 8 T cell receptor beta chains below, sequenced in a study of CD8+CD57+ T cells in acquired aplastic anemia. It was patients with CD8+CD57+ cell expansion by flow cytometry who were chosen for sequencing. Genomic DNA served as template for TCR beta VDJ and CDR3 profiling. TCRdb reanalysed the reads using MiXCR and keeps one entry per CDR3 protein. The sample holds more than 150,000 distinct CDR3 sequences, less than 60% seen once. Specimen: sorted CD4+, CD8+, or CD8+CD57+ T cells (not recorded which) from PBMCs. These receptors all come from a human donor with aplastic anemia.

This chain connects TRBV24-1 to TRBJ1-2, with D unresolved. Trimming cost V 2 bases and J 6 bases, with 9 bases left between them. This CDR3 is 13 amino acids long. CDR1 and CDR2 from the germline V gene are KGHDR and SFDVKD. The CDR3 DNA reads TGTGCCACCAGTGATTCCGCGGTGGATGGCTACACCTTC. This encodes CATSDSAVDGYTF.

This clonotype appeared many times. This chain uses TRBV7-6 with TRBJ2-1; possible D gene TRBD2, 6 bases. This CDR3 has 15 residues. V was cut by 4 bases and J by 1 base, with 11 bases left in between. Germline lookup yields CDR1 SGHVS and CDR2 FNYEAQ. The CDR3 bases are TGTGCCAGCAGCTCCTCGGCGGGGTCCTACAATGAGCAGTTCTTC. Amino acids: CASSSSAGSYNEQFF. The full variable domain, completed using reference TRBV7-6 and TRBJ2-1, is GAGVSQSPRYKVTKRGQDVALRCDPISGHVSLYWYRQALGQGPEFLTYFNYEAQQDKSGLPNDRFSAERPEGSISTLTIQRTEQRDSAMYRCASSSSAGSYNEQFFGPGTRLTVL.

CDR3 amino acids: CASNARRGEQYF. CDR3 nucleotide sequence: TGTGCCAGCAACGCTCGGAGGGGCGAGCAGTACTTC. The chain recombines TRBV7-9 with TRBJ2-7; the D gene is possibly TRBD2 (6 bases). Germline CDR1 is SEHNR and CDR2 is FQNEAQ (reference sequence). CDR3 length: 12 residues. The ends were cut back, 7 bases at V and 6 bases at J, with 13 bases in the middle.

The chain carries TRBV7-9 and TRBJ1-1; D gene ambiguous. This CDR3 has 11 residues. In germline, CDR1 is SEHNR, CDR2 FQNEAQ (reference sequence). V lost 4 bases, J lost 6 bases, and 6 bases lay in between. The CDR3 loop is CASSSPPEAFF. The CDR3 DNA reads TGTGCCAGCAGCTCCCCGCCTGAAGCTTTCTTT. The whole variable domain, filled in from reference TRBV7-9 and TRBJ1-1, reads DTGVSQNPRHKITKRGQNVTFRCDPISEHNRLYWYRQTLGQGPEFLTYFQNEAQLEKSRLLSDRFSAERPKGSFSTLEIQRTEQGDSAMYLCASSSPPEAFFGQGTRLTVV.

This clonotype was counted a few times. The genes are TRBV12-3 or TRBV12-4 and TRBJ2-1; 10 bases are a match to TRBD2. CDR3 size: 15 residues. V lost 6 bases to trimming and J lost 8 bases; unmatched junction nucleotides: 10. The CDR3 reads CASRTAGGPIHEQFF. The CDR3 coding sequence is TGTGCCAGCAGGACAGCGGGGGGGCCTATCCATGAGCAGTTCTTC.

In this sample, this clonotype turned up once. The chain is built from TRBV4-1 and TRBJ2-7, with 11 bases identical to TRBD1. Per the germline V gene, CDR1 is MGHRA and CDR2 is YSYEKL. This CDR3 region has 15 residues. V lost 3 bases, J lost 6 bases, and 7 bases stayed unmatched. This CDR3 reads CASSHAGTGGREQYF. The DNA for the CDR3 is TGCGCCAGCAGCCATGCCGGGACAGGGGGACGCGAGCAGTACTTC.

The rearrangement links TRBV6-1 to TRBJ2-1; D is perhaps TRBD2 (6 bases). The V and J ends lost 7 bases and 0 bases respectively, with 16 bases between them. There are 16 residues in the CDR3. The germline CDR1 and CDR2 sequences are MNHNS and SASEGT. DNA of the CDR3: TGTGCCAGCACCCACTTCGCCGGGAGCTCCTACAATGAGCAGTTCTTC. Translated: CASTHFAGSSYNEQFF.

The chain uses TRBV12-3 or TRBV12-4 and TRBJ1-2, with 9 bases that match TRBD1. The CDR3 runs to 13 residues. The ends lost 5 bases at V and 6 bases at J; junction bases unmatched: 4. This CDR3 reads CASSAQGAHGYTF. CDR3 in DNA: TGTGCCAGCAGTGCACAGGGGGCGCATGGCTACACCTTC.